The rows below give T cell receptor beta chains drawn from one sample of a study of Ad26.COV2.S vaccination and SARS-CoV-2 variants. Sequencing was performed with immunoSEQ multiplex PCR; in TCRdb, only in-frame clones are kept and a portion is missing. The profile shows about 320,000 clones, around four fifths of them singletons. This sample comprised peripheral blood, obtained in a trial of Ad26.COV2.S vaccine versus placebo. The receptors originated from a person between 18 and 65 years old who received the Ad26.COV2.S COVID-19 vaccine or a placebo. CDR3s include the opening cysteine and the closing phenylalanine or tryptophan. The order of the fields is V gene, J gene, clone size, D gene, CDR3 length, CDR3 DNA, CDR3 protein. D genes are given only for firm matches. The size field is filled for only some rows; it gives once, few, many or a size class.

V gene: TRBV2; J gene: TRBJ2-5; clone size: once; D gene: TRBD2; CDR3 length: 14; CDR3 DNA: TGTGCCAGCAGCGACAGCGGGGGGAGAGAGACCCAGTACTTC; CDR3 protein: CASSDSGGRETQYF
V gene: TRBV7-3; J gene: TRBJ1-6; clone size: NA; D gene: NA; CDR3 length: 15; CDR3 DNA: TGTGCCAGCAGCCCGGGACGGATTCAGAATTCACCCCTCCACTTT; CDR3 protein: CASSPGRIQNSPLHF
V gene: TRBV15; J gene: TRBJ2-6; clone size: NA; D gene: NA; CDR3 length: 16; CDR3 DNA: TGTGCCACCAGCAGAGGAGACAGTCCTGGGGCCAACGTCCTGACTTTC; CDR3 protein: CATSRGDSPGANVLTF
V gene: TRBV4-2; J gene: TRBJ1-5; clone size: NA; D gene: TRBD1; CDR3 length: 17; CDR3 DNA: TGTGCCAGCAGCCAAGATTATGACAGGGTTTTCGAGCAGCCCCAGCATTTT; CDR3 protein: CASSQDYDRVFEQPQHF
V gene: TRBV2; J gene: TRBJ1-4; clone size: once; D gene: NA; CDR3 length: 15; CDR3 DNA: TGTGCCAGCAGTTATATCCGGGGTTATAATGAAAAACTGTTTTTT; CDR3 protein: CASSYIRGYNEKLFF
V gene: TRBV9; J gene: TRBJ1-2; clone size: NA; D gene: NA; CDR3 length: 16; CDR3 DNA: TGTGCCAGCAGCGTAGGGCCTGGAGGGCAGGGCGGTGGCTACACCTTC; CDR3 protein: CASSVGPGGQGGGYTF
V gene: TRBV5-4; J gene: TRBJ2-3; clone size: NA; D gene: NA; CDR3 length: 15; CDR3 DNA: TGTGCCAGCAGCTTGGCAGTTGGAAGCACAGATACGCAGTATTTT; CDR3 protein: CASSLAVGSTDTQYF
V gene: TRBV19; J gene: TRBJ1-5; clone size: NA; D gene: NA; CDR3 length: 14; CDR3 DNA: TGTGCCAGTAGTCTTGTATACGGAAATCAGCCCCAGCATTTT; CDR3 protein: CASSLVYGNQPQHF
V gene: TRBV9; J gene: TRBJ2-7; clone size: NA; D gene: TRBD2; CDR3 length: 15; CDR3 DNA: TGTGCCAGCAGCGTAGGAGCGGGGGGGACCTACGAGCAGTACTTC; CDR3 protein: CASSVGAGGTYEQYF
V gene: TRBV4-1; J gene: TRBJ2-2; clone size: NA; D gene: NA; CDR3 length: 15; CDR3 DNA: TGCGCCAGCAGCCAACAAACAGCTACACCCGGGGAGCTGTTTTTT; CDR3 protein: CASSQQTATPGELFF
V gene: TRBV20-1; J gene: TRBJ1-2; clone size: NA; D gene: TRBD1; CDR3 length: 15; CDR3 DNA: TGCAGTGCTAGTCCTCTCAGACAGGGTAACTATGGCTACACCTTC; CDR3 protein: CSASPLRQGNYGYTF
V gene: TRBV30; J gene: TRBJ2-7; clone size: NA; D gene: TRBD1; CDR3 length: 13; CDR3 DNA: TGTGCCTGGAGCTCGGGACAGAACTACGAGCAGTACTTC; CDR3 protein: CAWSSGQNYEQYF
V gene: TRBV27; J gene: TRBJ2-7; clone size: NA; D gene: NA; CDR3 length: 16; CDR3 DNA: TGTGCCAGCAGTTTATCTGAAGGACCTAGTTTTTACGAGCAGTACTTC; CDR3 protein: CASSLSEGPSFYEQYF
V gene: TRBV2; J gene: TRBJ1-2; clone size: NA; D gene: NA; CDR3 length: 12; CDR3 DNA: TGTGCCAGCAGTGAAGCGTTTACAGGGCTCACCTTC; CDR3 protein: CASSEAFTGLTF
V gene: TRBV5-1; J gene: TRBJ1-4; clone size: NA; D gene: NA; CDR3 length: 16; CDR3 DNA: TGCGCCAGCAGCCCTGACGGGGGGAGGCCGAATGAAAAACTGTTTTTT; CDR3 protein: CASSPDGGRPNEKLFF
V gene: TRBV5-1; J gene: TRBJ1-6; clone size: NA; D gene: NA; CDR3 length: 16; CDR3 DNA: TGCGCCAGCAGCTTGGATGGGCGGAGAACTAATTCACCCCTCCACTTT; CDR3 protein: CASSLDGRRTNSPLHF
V gene: TRBV5-1; J gene: TRBJ2-3; clone size: NA; D gene: TRBD2; CDR3 length: 18; CDR3 DNA: TGCGCCAGCAGCTTGGCATCTAGCGGGGGGCCAATCACAGATACGCAGTATTTT; CDR3 protein: CASSLASSGGPITDTQYF
V gene: TRBV29-1; J gene: TRBJ2-2; clone size: NA; D gene: NA; CDR3 length: 15; CDR3 DNA: TGCAGCGTTGAAGAGCTGGGGGTGAACACCGGGGAGCTGTTTTTT; CDR3 protein: CSVEELGVNTGELFF
V gene: TRBV5-1; J gene: TRBJ2-1; clone size: NA; D gene: TRBD2; CDR3 length: 15; CDR3 DNA: TGCGCCAGCAGCTTGCGGACTAGCGGCTACAATGAGCAGTTCTTC; CDR3 protein: CASSLRTSGYNEQFF
V gene: TRBV3-1/TRBV3-2; J gene: TRBJ1-5; clone size: NA; D gene: NA; CDR3 length: 14; CDR3 DNA: TGTGCCAGCAGCCTAACCCATAGCAATCAGCCCCAGCATTTT; CDR3 protein: CASSLTHSNQPQHF
V gene: TRBV2; J gene: TRBJ1-6; clone size: once; D gene: NA; CDR3 length: 14; CDR3 DNA: TGTGCCAGCATCAGGGCCATGTATAATTCACCCCTCCACTTT; CDR3 protein: CASIRAMYNSPLHF
V gene: TRBV11-3; J gene: TRBJ1-2; clone size: NA; D gene: NA; CDR3 length: 12; CDR3 DNA: TGTGCCAGCAGCCTCCAGGGTTATGGCTACACCTTC; CDR3 protein: CASSLQGYGYTF
V gene: TRBV11-1; J gene: TRBJ1-1; clone size: NA; D gene: NA; CDR3 length: 11; CDR3 DNA: TGTGCCAGCAGCTTAGGCGTAGCAGCTTTCTTT; CDR3 protein: CASSLGVAAFF
V gene: TRBV7-9; J gene: TRBJ2-4; clone size: NA; D gene: TRBD1; CDR3 length: 16; CDR3 DNA: TGTGCCAGCAGCTTATCTCCTCGGACAGGAAAAAACATTCAGTACTTC; CDR3 protein: CASSLSPRTGKNIQYF
V gene: TRBV9; J gene: TRBJ1-2; clone size: NA; D gene: NA; CDR3 length: 12; CDR3 DNA: TGTGCCAGCAGCGTTGGATTTGAGGGCTACACCTTC; CDR3 protein: CASSVGFEGYTF
V gene: TRBV6-4; J gene: TRBJ1-5; clone size: NA; D gene: NA; CDR3 length: 19; CDR3 DNA: TGTGCCAGCAGCCCGAGTGGGCTCGGGGGGGTAGTCGGCAATCAGCCCCAGCATTTT; CDR3 protein: CASSPSGLGGVVGNQPQHF
V gene: TRBV5-4; J gene: TRBJ2-7; clone size: NA; D gene: NA; CDR3 length: 15; CDR3 DNA: TGTGCCAGCAGCCCCTCTGGGGGCCAGAGCTACGAGCAGTACTTC; CDR3 protein: CASSPSGGQSYEQYF
V gene: TRBV25-1; J gene: TRBJ1-1; clone size: NA; D gene: TRBD1; CDR3 length: 15; CDR3 DNA: TGTGCCAGCAGTGGGTGGACAGGTGCATACACTGAAGCTTTCTTT; CDR3 protein: CASSGWTGAYTEAFF
V gene: TRBV7-9; J gene: TRBJ2-7; clone size: NA; D gene: NA; CDR3 length: 16; CDR3 DNA: TGTGCCAGCAGCCTAATTTCCGGGACATTGCATTACGAGCAGTACTTC; CDR3 protein: CASSLISGTLHYEQYF
V gene: TRBV7-9; J gene: TRBJ2-2; clone size: few; D gene: TRBD1; CDR3 length: 16; CDR3 DNA: TGTGCCAGCAGCTTACGGGGACAGGGTCCCACCGGGGAGCTGTTTTTT; CDR3 protein: CASSLRGQGPTGELFF
V gene: TRBV7-9; J gene: TRBJ1-2; clone size: NA; D gene: NA; CDR3 length: 13; CDR3 DNA: TGTGCCAGCAGCTTGGACTCCTTCTATGGCTACACCTTC; CDR3 protein: CASSLDSFYGYTF
V gene: TRBV19; J gene: TRBJ2-2; clone size: NA; D gene: NA; CDR3 length: 14; CDR3 DNA: TGTGCCAGTAGTATAAGGGGTTACACCGGGGAGCTGTTTTTT; CDR3 protein: CASSIRGYTGELFF
V gene: TRBV5-4; J gene: TRBJ2-3; clone size: once; D gene: NA; CDR3 length: 14; CDR3 DNA: TGTGCCAGCACCCTTAGAGACAGACCAGATACGCAGTATTTT; CDR3 protein: CASTLRDRPDTQYF
V gene: TRBV5-1; J gene: TRBJ2-2; clone size: NA; D gene: NA; CDR3 length: 14; CDR3 DNA: TGCGCCAGCAGCTTGGACACTGGGGCCGGGGAGCTGTTTTTT; CDR3 protein: CASSLDTGAGELFF
V gene: TRBV7-6; J gene: TRBJ2-1; clone size: NA; D gene: NA; CDR3 length: 14; CDR3 DNA: TGTGCCAGCGAATCCGACTCCGGCCTTGGTGAGCAGTTCTTC; CDR3 protein: CASESDSGLGEQFF
V gene: TRBV4-1; J gene: TRBJ2-7; clone size: few; D gene: TRBD1; CDR3 length: 15; CDR3 DNA: TGCGCCAGCAGCCAAGGAAGGGGGCAGGCCGGCGAGCAGTACTTC; CDR3 protein: CASSQGRGQAGEQYF
V gene: TRBV5-1; J gene: TRBJ1-2; clone size: NA; D gene: NA; CDR3 length: 14; CDR3 DNA: TGCGCCAGCAGCTTCAGGGAATCAGACTATGGCTACACCTTC; CDR3 protein: CASSFRESDYGYTF
V gene: TRBV7-9; J gene: TRBJ2-1; clone size: NA; D gene: TRBD2; CDR3 length: 15; CDR3 DNA: TGTGCCAGCAGCCTGTCCGGACTAGTAGGCAATGAGCAGTTCTTC; CDR3 protein: CASSLSGLVGNEQFF
V gene: TRBV29-1; J gene: TRBJ2-7; clone size: NA; D gene: NA; CDR3 length: 14; CDR3 DNA: TGCAGCGTTGTCCTAGGACAGTTTACTAACGAGCAGTACTTC; CDR3 protein: CSVVLGQFTNEQYF
V gene: TRBV11-2; J gene: TRBJ2-5; clone size: NA; D gene: TRBD1; CDR3 length: 15; CDR3 DNA: TGTGCCAGCAGCTTAAGGACAGGGGAACGGGGGACCCAGTACTTC; CDR3 protein: CASSLRTGERGTQYF
V gene: TRBV27; J gene: TRBJ2-1; clone size: once; D gene: NA; CDR3 length: 14; CDR3 DNA: TGTGCCAGCAGAAGGGACGGGACCAACAATGAGCAGTTCTTC; CDR3 protein: CASRRDGTNNEQFF
V gene: TRBV9; J gene: TRBJ2-6; clone size: NA; D gene: TRBD1; CDR3 length: 17; CDR3 DNA: TGTGCCAGCAGACCCGGGACAGGAGTCTCTGGGGCCAACGTCCTGACTTTC; CDR3 protein: CASRPGTGVSGANVLTF
V gene: TRBV4-1; J gene: TRBJ1-2; clone size: NA; D gene: NA; CDR3 length: 18; CDR3 DNA: TGCGCCAGCAGCCAAGTCGGGAAGGCAGAACTATATAACTATGGCTACACCTTC; CDR3 protein: CASSQVGKAELYNYGYTF
V gene: TRBV27; J gene: TRBJ1-1; clone size: few; D gene: TRBD1; CDR3 length: 15; CDR3 DNA: TGTGCCAGCAGATGGACAGGGGGCTTCAATGGTGAAGCTTTCTTT; CDR3 protein: CASRWTGGFNGEAFF
V gene: TRBV3-1/TRBV3-2; J gene: TRBJ2-1; clone size: NA; D gene: NA; CDR3 length: 12; CDR3 DNA: TGTGCCAGCAGCCCCGGAGCCAATGAGCAGTTCTTC; CDR3 protein: CASSPGANEQFF
V gene: TRBV11-3; J gene: TRBJ2-7; clone size: NA; D gene: NA; CDR3 length: 14; CDR3 DNA: TGTGCCAGCAGTGTAGGAGGTCCTGCAAACGAGCAGTACTTC; CDR3 protein: CASSVGGPANEQYF
V gene: TRBV4-1; J gene: TRBJ2-6; clone size: once; D gene: NA; CDR3 length: 15; CDR3 DNA: TGCGCCAGCAACCAAGACGGCTCTGGGGCCAACGTCCTGACTTTC; CDR3 protein: CASNQDGSGANVLTF
V gene: TRBV2; J gene: TRBJ1-6; clone size: NA; D gene: TRBD1; CDR3 length: 14; CDR3 DNA: TGTGCCAGCAGTACGACAGGGAGTAATTCACCCCTCCACTTT; CDR3 protein: CASSTTGSNSPLHF
V gene: TRBV20-1; J gene: TRBJ2-3; clone size: few; D gene: NA; CDR3 length: 10; CDR3 DNA: TGCAGTGCTAGTCAAAGGACGCAGTATTTT; CDR3 protein: CSASQRTQYF
V gene: TRBV3-1/TRBV3-2; J gene: TRBJ2-1; clone size: NA; D gene: TRBD2; CDR3 length: 15; CDR3 DNA: TGTGCCAGCCACCCATCCCGGGGGGGCTACAATGAGCAGTTCTTC; CDR3 protein: CASHPSRGGYNEQFF
V gene: TRBV7-9; J gene: TRBJ2-3; clone size: NA; D gene: NA; CDR3 length: 13; CDR3 DNA: TGTGCCAGCAGCGATGAACGTGGAGATACGCAGTATTTT; CDR3 protein: CASSDERGDTQYF
V gene: TRBV15; J gene: TRBJ1-2; clone size: NA; D gene: TRBD1; CDR3 length: 17; CDR3 DNA: TGTGCCACCAGCAGAGATCCCAGGACAGGAGCTAACTATGGCTACACCTTC; CDR3 protein: CATSRDPRTGANYGYTF